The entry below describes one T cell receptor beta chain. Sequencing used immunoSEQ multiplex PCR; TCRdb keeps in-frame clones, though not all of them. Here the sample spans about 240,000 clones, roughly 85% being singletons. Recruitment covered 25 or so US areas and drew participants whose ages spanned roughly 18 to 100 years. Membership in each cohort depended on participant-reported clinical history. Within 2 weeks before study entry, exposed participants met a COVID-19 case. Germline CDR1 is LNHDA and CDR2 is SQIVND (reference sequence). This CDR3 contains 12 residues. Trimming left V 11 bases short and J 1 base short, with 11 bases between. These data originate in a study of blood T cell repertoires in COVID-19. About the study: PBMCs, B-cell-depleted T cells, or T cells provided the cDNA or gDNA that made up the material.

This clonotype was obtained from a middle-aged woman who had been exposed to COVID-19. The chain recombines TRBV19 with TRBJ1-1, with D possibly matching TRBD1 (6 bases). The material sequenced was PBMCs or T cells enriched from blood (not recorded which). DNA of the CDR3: TGTGCCTCCACCAGGGGGAACACTGAAGCTTTCTTT. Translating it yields CASTRGNTEAFF.